This T cell receptor (beta chain) was sequenced for a study of blood T cell repertoires in COVID-19. The V end lost 1 base, the J end lost 5 bases, and 17 bases lay between the germline ends. The CDR3 runs 16 residues. Germline V gene data show CDR1 as SGHVS and CDR2 as FNYEAQ. Clones were sequenced by immunoSEQ multiplex PCR, and TCRdb holds only the in-frame ones, with some missing. In the table there are roughly 140,000 clones, 87% of which are singletons. The study assigned cohorts using participant-reported clinical history. The origin of this receptor is a man in his sixties who had recovered from COVID-19. This chain links TRBV7-6 with TRBJ2-5, with D perhaps matching TRBD1 (6 bases). The sequenced sample was PBMCs or T cells enriched from blood (not recorded which). CDR3 region: CASSLEGVGRRETQYF. CDR3 bases: TGTGCCAGCAGCTTAGAGGGGGTAGGAAGGAGGGAGACCCAGTACTTC.